This T cell receptor beta chain was obtained from a study of control samples from healthy donors and cancer patients. Here immunoSEQ multiplex PCR was the method, and the copy in TCRdb shows in-frame clones only, minus some. This sample carries about 68,000 clones, about 83% of them seen once, and the ten largest clones take approximately 15%. Per germline, CDR1 LGHNA and CDR2 YSLEER. The CDR3 length is 15 residues. J lost 5 bases, V lost 0 bases, and 2 bases had no gene match. This TCR derives from a man aged 60-69 years in good health. Sequencing was done on a sample of blood. J is TRBJ2-2 and V is TRBV4-3; 8 bases line up with TRBD2. In DNA, the CDR3 is TGCGCCAGCAGCCAAGAGCTAGCGGGTACCGGGGAGCTGTTTTTT. It encodes CASSQELAGTGELFF.